This T cell receptor beta chain comes out of a study of blood T cell repertoires in COVID-19. Study information: Sample material is recorded as cDNA or gDNA derived from T cells, B-cell-depleted T cells, or PBMCs.

This CDR3 has 16 amino acids. The V end lost 1 base, the J end lost 3 bases, and 13 bases lay between the germline ends. Germline V gene lookup returns CDR1 LNHDA and CDR2 SQIVND (reference sequence). Produced via immunoSEQ multiplex PCR; TCRdb's table is partial and in-frame only. This sample carries around 100,000 clones, roughly 83% of them seen once, and the ten largest clones take roughly 3.3%. The TCR comes from a woman aged 80 or older with active or convalescent COVID-19. The chain employs TRBV19 and TRBJ1-3; D not certain. Sequenced input: peripheral blood. In nucleotides, the CDR3 is TGTGCCAGTAGTATAGGGCGCAGCGTTTTTGGAAACACCATATATTTT. Its translation is CASSIGRSVFGNTIYF.